This T cell receptor beta chain was sequenced for a study of blood T cell repertoires in COVID-19. Study-level background: Material from acute and convalescent COVID-19 was sourced from the United States, Italy and Spain. Sample material is recorded as cDNA or gDNA derived from T cells, B-cell-depleted T cells, or PBMCs.

Original data processing: Nucleated cell counts were estimated from reference gene primer amplification. TCRdb keeps only in-frame clones here, not all; method: immunoSEQ multiplex PCR. That table is the source of V, J and clone size, and D and trimming were worked out from the DNA. The table records 75,000 to 95,000 clones, around two thirds of them present only once. V dropped 6 bases and J dropped 0; count of bases not matched to a gene: 1. Germline V gene data show CDR1 as KGHSH and CDR2 as LQKENI. The CDR3 is 13 amino acids. Sequenced: peripheral blood. This chain joins TRBV18 and TRBJ2-5; 7 nucleotides agree with TRBD1. This clonotype was obtained from a man between 65 and 85 years old with COVID-19, enrolled during active disease. The CDR3: CASSTGYQETQYF. CDR3 nucleotide sequence: TGTGCCAGCTCGACAGGGTACCAAGAGACCCAGTACTTC.